Listed here are 15 T cell receptor beta chains from one sample, sequenced in a study of OX40 agonist ivuxolimab in advanced cancers. Method: immunoSEQ multiplex PCR; TCRdb's copy keeps in-frame clones and lacks some. Altogether roughly 48,000 clones are present, less than 85% being singletons, with the ten largest covering approximately 2%. The material was CD4+ or CD8+ T cells sorted from blood, obtained in a trial of the OX40 agonist ivuxolimab. All receptors derive from an adult with an advanced solid tumor such as melanoma, head and neck, liver or kidney cancer.

The gene calls are TRBV7-2 and TRBJ2-1; 9 nucleotides agree with TRBD1. Germline trimming cut 4 bases from V and 1 base from J; bases unmatched to any gene: 2. This CDR3 is 15 amino acids long. The germline gives CDR1 SGHTA, CDR2 FQGNSA. The CDR3 reads CASSSQGASYNEQFF. As DNA, the CDR3 is TGTGCCAGCAGCTCACAGGGGGCATCCTACAATGAGCAGTTCTTC. The variable domain in full, completed from reference TRBV7-2 and TRBJ2-1, reads GAGVSQSPSNKVTEKGKDVELRCDPISGHTALYWYRQSLGQGLEFLIYFQGNSAPDKSGLPSDRFSAERTGGSVSTLTIQRTQQEDSAVYLCASSSQGASYNEQFFGPGTRLTVL.

V is TRBV10-3 and J is TRBJ2-1; TRBD2 aligns across 10 bases. CDR3 length: 16 residues. V shed 2 bases, J shed 4 bases, and the junction held 5 bases outside the gene matches. The germline CDR1 and CDR2 sequences are ENHRY and SYGVKD. The CDR3 here is CAISEPLAGVYNEQFF. The CDR3 coding sequence is TGTGCCATCAGTGAGCCCCTAGCGGGAGTTTACAATGAGCAGTTCTTC.

The V call is TRBV27, the J call TRBJ1-3, with D possibly TRBD1 on 6 matching bases. V was shortened by 5 bases and J by 2 bases, with 16 bases between the two germline ends. There are 16 residues in the CDR3. CDR1 is MNHEY, CDR2 SMNVEV, per germline (reference sequence). The CDR3 here is CASSPIPWTAGNTIYF. The CDR3 coding sequence is TGTGCCAGCAGTCCGATACCCTGGACAGCTGGAAACACCATATATTTT.

This clone appeared a single time. This chain joins TRBV6-5 and TRBJ1-1; D is ambiguous. There are 14 residues in the CDR3. V was trimmed by 0 bases and J by 0 bases, leaving 5 bases between them. Germline V CDR1 and CDR2: MNHEY, SVGAGI. CDR3 residues: CASSYSSVNTEAFF. CDR3 nucleotide sequence: TGTGCCAGCAGTTACTCGTCGGTGAACACTGAAGCTTTCTTT.

The V and J genes are TRBV2 and TRBJ2-1; no definite D call. The CDR3 totals 15 residues. From germline, CDR1 is SNHLY and CDR2 FYNNEI. V shed 4 bases and J shed 3 bases, with 13 bases lying between them. The CDR3 DNA reads TGTGCCAGCAGTGGAGGTGCGGAAGTCTACAATGAGCAGTTCTTC. Translation: CASSGGAEVYNEQFF.

This rearrangement joins TRBV5-1 to TRBJ1-2, with 9 bases identical to TRBD1. The CDR3 is 14 amino acids. The germline CDR1 and CDR2 sequences are SGHRS and YFSETQ. Trimming removed 2 bases from V and 6 bases from J; junction bases left unmatched: 5. This CDR3 is CASSFGTGRDGYTF. CDR3 DNA sequence: TGCGCCAGCAGCTTCGGGACAGGGAGGGATGGCTACACCTTC.

This clone was seen only once. The genes are TRBV5-4 and TRBJ1-4, with D possibly TRBD1 on 6 matching bases. The V gene's germline CDR1 is SGHNT and CDR2 YYREEE (reference sequence). The length of the CDR3 is 15 residues. Trimming cost V 0 bases and J 4 bases, with 10 bases left between them. CDR3 sequence (DNA): TGTGCCAGCAGCTTGGCGACAGGTGATAATGAAAAACTGTTTTTT. The encoded protein is CASSLATGDNEKLFF.

This clone was found a few times. The CDR3 is CASSQDRGAVGAKNIQYF. DNA of the CDR3: TGCGCCAGCAGCCAAGATCGAGGGGCGGTAGGGGCCAAAAACATTCAGTACTTC. V and J are TRBV4-3 and TRBJ2-4; D possibly uses TRBD1 or TRBD2 (5 bases each). Germline CDR1 LGHNA, CDR2 YSLEER. The CDR3 totals 18 residues. Trimming cost V 0 bases and J 1 base, with 16 bases left between them.

The chain has TRBV6-6 and TRBJ1-5; D ambiguous. This CDR3 comprises 13 residues. The germline V gene encodes CDR1 MNHNY and CDR2 SVGAGI (reference sequence). V dropped 7 bases and J dropped 7 bases, with 14 bases sitting between them. As DNA, the CDR3 is TGTGCCAGCATCGGCAGACGAGAACAGCCCCAGCATTTT. Its translation: CASIGRREQPQHF.

In its sample, this clone was seen once. The sample has other DNA sequences that encode this CDR3 too. CDR3 protein: CASSEGGRSYASGYTF. The CDR3 DNA follows: TGTGCCAGCAGTGAAGGGGGACGGAGCTATGCTAGTGGCTACACCTTC. V and J are TRBV6-1 and TRBJ1-2; D is perhaps TRBD1 (5 bases). V shed 1 base and J shed 7 bases, with 19 bases lying between them. There are 16 residues in the CDR3. The germline gives CDR1 MNHNS, CDR2 SASEGT.

Written as DNA, the CDR3 is TGTGCCAGCAGCTTGAGGTCCGGGTTCCGGGGGGCTGGTAGCACAGATACGCAGTATTTT. The encoded protein is CASSLRSGFRGAGSTDTQYF. The rearrangement links TRBV5-4 to TRBJ2-3, with D tentatively TRBD2 (7 bases). Trimming took off 1 base at V and 0 bases at J, with 24 bases between the two ends. The CDR3 sequence is 20 residues long. CDR1 is SGHNT, CDR2 YYREEE, per germline (reference sequence).

The chain employs TRBV6-1 and TRBJ2-1; D possibly matches TRBD1 or TRBD2 (5 bases each). Germline V lookup: CDR1 MNHNS, CDR2 SASEGT. The CDR3 runs 14 residues. V lost 2 bases and J lost 8, with 13 bases in between. The CDR3 loop reads CASSERGGPDEQFF. For the CDR3, the DNA is TGTGCCAGCAGTGAAAGGGGCGGGCCCGATGAGCAGTTCTTC.

The rearrangement joins TRBV15 to TRBJ2-7; 9 bases are shared with TRBD1. The V gene's germline CDR1 is LNHNV and CDR2 YYDKDF (reference sequence). The CDR3 totals 15 residues. V gave up 4 bases and J gave up 3 bases; unmatched junction bases: 7. CDR3 DNA sequence: TGTGCCACCAGCAACTACAGGGGGCCCGTCTACGAGCAGTACTTC. Translating it yields CATSNYRGPVYEQYF.

The chain couples TRBV30 to TRBJ2-1, with D maybe TRBD1 (7 bases). V was pared by 6 bases and J by 9 bases, with 18 bases between. The CDR3 runs to 13 residues. Germline CDR1 GTSNPN, CDR2 SVGIG (reference sequence). CDR3 DNA: TGTGCCTGCCAGGGGGAGGTCACGACTGAGCAGTTCTTC. Translating gives CACQGEVTTEQFF.

The V call is TRBV29-1, the J call TRBJ2-7; 7 bases line up with TRBD2. The CDR3 runs to 13 residues. V lost 4 bases and J lost 0; bases outside the gene matches: 3. CDR1 is SQVTM, CDR2 ANQGSEA, per germline. CDR3 DNA sequence: TGCAGCGTTGGGGAGGGGAGCTCCTACGAGCAGTACTTC. Its translation: CSVGEGSSYEQYF.